This T cell receptor (beta chain) was sequenced for a study of T cell repertoires in cytomegalovirus infection. Whole-study context: Through public TCR beta signatures, both CMV infection and matching HLA type were indicated.

Germline loops: CDR1 LNHDA, CDR2 SQIVND (reference sequence). The CDR3 contains 16 residues. V trimming: 10 bases; J trimming: 4 bases; junction bases outside the gene matches: 14. Using its own MiXCR run on the reads, TCRdb lists one record per CDR3 protein. The repertoire includes about 490,000 distinct CDR3 sequences, 26% of them detected once, and around 13% sits in the top ten. The TCR comes from a human donor in good health (CMV status not recorded). Some clones in this sample may be carry-over from other donors' samples. The sequenced sample was PBMCs. This chain links TRBV19 with TRBJ2-2; 8 bases are a match to TRBD2. The DNA of the CDR3 is TGTGCCACCCAGAGGACGGGAGGGCGTGGCACCGGGGAGCTGTTTTTT. It is translated as CATQRTGGRGTGELFF.